One and the same sample provided the 19 T cell receptor beta chains below, sequenced in a study of T cells in Graves' hyperthyroidism and ophthalmopathy. RNA transcripts were the template for amplifying TCR beta CDR3 regions. The study used the HTBI primer set for a first-round RT-PCR of the TCR CDR3. TCRdb called the multiplex PCR reads again in MiXCR, with one record for every CDR3 protein. The sample comprises some 500,000 distinct CDR3 sequences, around 22% of which are singletons, and around 11% rests with the top ten. Sequenced: blood. These TCRs come from a woman aged 30 to 39 with Graves' ophthalmopathy.

This clonotype was observed once. The gene calls are TRBV3-1 and TRBJ1-2, with 12 bases fitting TRBD1. Germline CDR1 LGHDT, CDR2 YNNKEL (reference sequence). V shed 4 bases, J shed 2 bases, and the junction held 8 bases outside the gene matches. The CDR3 totals 17 residues. The CDR3 reads CASSRGTGGSRNYGYTF. The CDR3 DNA is TGTGCCAGCAGCCGCGGGACAGGGGGCAGCAGAAACTATGGCTACACCTTC.

The genes are TRBV11-2 and TRBJ2-7; no definite D call. V was shortened by 5 bases and J by 4 bases, with 21 bases between the two germline ends. Germline CDR1 and CDR2: SGHAT and FQNNGV. This CDR3 contains 16 residues. The CDR3 protein is CASSQTRIRQPYEQYF. In DNA, the CDR3 is TGTGCCAGCAGCCAGACCAGGATACGGCAGCCTTACGAGCAGTACTTC.

This clonotype was picked up many times. One end of the junction fails to match germline, which may point to a read error. CDR3 residues: CASSLLAGGSNTGELFF. The CDR3 nucleotides are TGTGCTAGCAGCTTACTAGCGGGGGGCTCGAACACCGGGGAGCTGTTTTTT. V is TRBV7-7 and J is TRBJ2-2, with TRBD2 identical over 12 bases. CDR1 and CDR2 from the germline V gene are SSHAT and FNYEAQ (reference sequence). CDR3 length: 17 residues. Full variable domain (outside the CDR3, taken from reference TRBV7-7 and TRBJ2-2): GAGVSQSPRYKVTKRGQDVTLRCDPISSHATLYWYQQALGQGPEFLTYFNYEAQPDKSGLPSDRFSAERPEGSISTLTIQRTEQRDSAMYRCASSLLAGGSNTGELFFGEGSRLTVL.

V gene TRBV28 combines with J gene TRBJ2-2; D gene ambiguous. Germline assignment: CDR1 MDHEN and CDR2 SYDVKM. Trimming shortened V by 5 bases and J by 4 bases, and 14 bases separated the two germline ends. The CDR3 runs 15 residues. In DNA form, the CDR3 reads TGTGCCAGCAGTCCCTCCATGTCCCCCACCGGGGAGCTGTTTTTT. Translation gives CASSPSMSPTGELFF.

The genes are TRBV28 and TRBJ2-5; 10 nucleotides line up with TRBD2. Germline V CDR1 and CDR2: MDHEN, SYDVKM. The CDR3 spans 16 residues. The junction had 7 bases not matched to a gene; V was cut back by 1 base and J by 5 bases. The CDR3, as DNA: TGTGCCAGCAGTTTATTCTTGGGACTAGCGTTGGAGACCCAGTACTTC. Amino acids: CASSLFLGLALETQYF.

The sample holds a few counts of this clonotype. The chain links TRBV6-2 or TRBV6-3 to TRBJ1-5; tentatively, D is TRBD1 (5 bases). With 0 bases removed from V and 11 bases from J, the gap between germline ends came to 20 bases. The CDR3 extends over 16 amino acids. CDR1 is MNHEY and CDR2 is SVGEGT in the germline V gene. CDR3 nucleotide sequence: TGTGCCAGCAGTTACTCGAGGGCGACGGGGGTGCCGACCCAGCATTTT. As protein: CASSYSRATGVPTQHF.

The table lists this clonotype with many counts. The V and J genes are TRBV27 and TRBJ1-2; D might be TRBD1 (5 bases). Trimming cost V 3 bases and J 2 bases, with 7 bases left between them. This CDR3 spans 13 amino acids. Germline assignment: CDR1 MNHEY and CDR2 SMNVEV (reference sequence). This chain's CDR3 is CASSLAGNYGYTF. As DNA, the CDR3 is TGTGCCAGCAGTTTGGCAGGGAACTATGGCTACACCTTC.

This clonotype occurred many times. The V call is TRBV4-1, the J call TRBJ2-4; perhaps TRBD1 as D (6 bases). CDR3 length: 16 residues. Trimming took off 1 base at V and 1 base at J, with 11 bases between the two ends. Germline CDR1 and CDR2: MGHRA and YSYEKL. The DNA of the CDR3 is TGCGCCAGCAGCCAAGTAGGGGGTTATGCCAAAAACATTCAGTACTTC. This codes for CASSQVGGYAKNIQYF.

Many counts were recorded for this clonotype. A much larger clonotype is one base distant, so this may be a read error. This rearrangement joins TRBV6-2 or TRBV6-3 to TRBJ1-1; perhaps TRBD1 as D (5 bases). Germline assignment: CDR1 MNHEY and CDR2 SVGEGT. The CDR3 runs to 16 residues. V was pared by 4 bases and J by 6 bases, with 21 bases between. CDR3 residues: CASSFLDNRGIPEAFF. The DNA for the CDR3 is TGTGCCAGCAGTTTCCTGGACAACCGAGGTATACCTGAAGCTTTCTTT.

The chain combines TRBV9 with TRBJ1-2, with 10 bases that match TRBD1. J lost 3 bases, V lost 4 bases, and 6 bases had no gene match. The CDR3 runs 15 residues. The germline V gene encodes CDR1 SGDLS and CDR2 YYNGEE. CDR3 amino acids: CASSTAGQGDYGYTF. In DNA form, the CDR3 reads TGTGCCAGCAGCACCGCTGGACAGGGGGACTATGGCTACACCTTC.

This clonotype occurred a few times. V usage is TRBV4-1 and J usage is TRBJ1-1, with TRBD1 as a possible D gene (5 bases). CDR3 length equals 15 residues. Between the trimmed V and J ends, which lost 3 bases and 5 bases, there was a span of 16 bases. Germline lookup yields CDR1 MGHRA and CDR2 YSYEKL. The DNA for the CDR3 is TGCGCCAGCAGCCACCCCCCAGGGTCGGTGACTGAAGCTTTCTTT. Amino acids: CASSHPPGSVTEAFF.

This clonotype was seen ten or more times. The V call is TRBV6-5, the J call TRBJ1-2; 9 bases agree with TRBD1. After removal of 2 bases from V and 1 base from J, the junction contained 8 bases not matched to a gene. This CDR3 comprises 17 residues. Germline CDR1 is MNHEY and CDR2 is SVGAGI. The chain's CDR3 is CASSYLIGQGINYGYTF. In nucleotides, the CDR3 is TGTGCCAGCAGTTACCTAATTGGACAGGGGATTAACTATGGCTACACCTTC.

This clonotype has ten or more counts. The chain joins TRBV12-3 or TRBV12-4 to TRBJ2-2, with D hard to call. The CDR3 covers 16 residues. The V end lost 4 bases, the J end lost 0 bases, and 12 bases lay between the germline ends. The CDR3 DNA sequence: TGTGCCAGCAGTTCCCGGACCGTCTCGAACACCGGGGAGCTGTTTTTT. It is translated as CASSSRTVSNTGELFF.

The chain employs TRBV5-1 and TRBJ2-2; either TRBD1 or TRBD2 may fit D (6 bases each). Germline V gene data show CDR1 as SGHRS and CDR2 as YFSETQ. Trimming removed 2 bases from V and 0 bases from J, with 11 bases in between. The CDR3 has 16 amino acids. The CDR3 DNA reads as TGCGCCAGCAGCTTTGGAGGGGGAGCGAACACCGGGGAGCTGTTTTTT. Residues: CASSFGGGANTGELFF.

Regarding this clonotype: A much more abundant neighbour one base away suggests this may be a read error. The V call is TRBV6-1, the J call TRBJ1-6; tentatively, D is TRBD1 (6 bases). Looked up from germline, CDR1 is MNHNS and CDR2 is SASEGT. V was clipped by 5 bases and J by 7 bases, with 12 bases between them. The CDR3 length is 14 residues. The CDR3 DNA sequence: TGTGCCAGCAGTCCTGACAGGCCAAATTCACCCCTCCACTTT. This encodes CASSPDRPNSPLHF.

This chain joins TRBV12-3 or TRBV12-4 and TRBJ1-5; no clear D. Between the trimmed V and J ends, which lost 3 bases and 5 bases, there was a span of 14 bases. CDR3 length: 15 amino acids. CDR3 bases: TGTGCCAGCAGTTTGGGTACACCAAGGGATCAGCCCCAGCATTTT. Translated: CASSLGTPRDQPQHF.

This clonotype was recorded at least ten times. This sequence joins TRBV7-3 and TRBJ2-5; D possibly corresponds to TRBD2 (6 bases). CDR1 and CDR2 from the germline V gene are SGHTA and FQGTGA. CDR3 size: 16 residues. V was trimmed by 6 bases and J by 5 bases, leaving 22 bases between them. The CDR3, as DNA: TGTGCCAGCAGGATCGGGACTGACGGATTCTCGGAGACCCAGTACTTC. The encoded protein is CASRIGTDGFSETQYF.

This sequence joins TRBV6-2 or TRBV6-3 and TRBJ1-2, with TRBD1 identical over 7 bases. Trimming cost V 4 bases and J 5 bases; bases outside gene matches: 10. The V gene's germline CDR1 is MNHEY and CDR2 SVGEGT. CDR3 length: 15 amino acids. CDR3 nucleotides: TGTGCCAGCAGTTCGGGGACAGAGCGGGGGTATGGCTACACCTTC. This sequence encodes CASSSGTERGYGYTF.

The chain couples TRBV6-1 to TRBJ2-7; D may be TRBD2 (6 bases). This CDR3 has 12 residues. Germline V CDR1 and CDR2: MNHNS, SASEGT. Trimming stripped 8 bases from V and 7 bases from J, with 15 bases between. The CDR3 is CASRSPSDEQYF. CDR3 in DNA: TGTGCCAGCCGATCGCCTAGCGATGAGCAGTACTTC.